These 24 T cell receptor beta chains were all obtained from the same sample, sequenced in a study of OX40 agonist ivuxolimab in advanced cancers. Here immunoSEQ multiplex PCR was the method, and the copy in TCRdb shows in-frame clones only, minus some. The sample contains 98,000 or so clones, over 75% of which appear only once. The sample in question was CD4+ or CD8+ T cells sorted from blood, obtained in a trial of the OX40 agonist ivuxolimab. The receptors shown here come from an adult with an advanced solid tumor such as melanoma, head and neck, liver or kidney cancer.

The V gene is TRBV6-5, the J gene TRBJ1-5, with D perhaps TRBD1 (5 bases). V was clipped by 0 bases and J by 6 bases, with 12 bases between them. CDR3 length: 15 residues. CDR1 and CDR2 (germline): MNHEY, SVGAGI. DNA of the CDR3: TGTGCCAGCAGTTACTCAGCCGATCAGGGTCAGCCCCAGCATTTT. Translating gives CASSYSADQGQPQHF.

The rearrangement links TRBV7-9 to TRBJ2-4; the D is unclear. The CDR3 runs to 14 residues. Trimming left V 5 bases short and J 0 bases short, with 8 bases between. Germline CDR1 SEHNR, CDR2 FQNEAQ (reference sequence). DNA for the CDR3: TGTGCCAGCAGCCCCCTACTAGCCAAAAACATTCAGTACTTC. Amino acid sequence: CASSPLLAKNIQYF.

The rearrangement links TRBV9 to TRBJ2-7; TRBD2 is a possible D gene (5 bases). Germline CDR1 is SGDLS and CDR2 is YYNGEE. The CDR3 runs 15 residues. Trimming pared 1 base from V and 0 bases from J, leaving 11 bases between. CDR3 amino acids: CASSVQEGPSYEQYF. The CDR3 bases are TGTGCCAGCAGCGTACAAGAGGGCCCCTCCTACGAGCAGTACTTC.

J is TRBJ2-7 and V is TRBV6-6; 14 bases align to TRBD2. Germline lookup yields CDR1 MNHNY and CDR2 SVGAGI (reference sequence). The V segment lost 6 bases and the J segment 9 bases; nucleotides outside the gene matches: 10. The CDR3 runs to 15 residues. The CDR3 region has the DNA TGTGCCAGCAGAATCACGGGACTAGCGGGAGTAGGGCAGTACTTC. Its translation is CASRITGLAGVGQYF.

This chain connects TRBV11-3 to TRBJ2-2, with TRBD2 matching over 14 bases. The V and J ends lost 5 bases and 5 bases, in that order; junction bases with no gene match: 4. This CDR3 region has 16 residues. CDR1 and CDR2 from the germline V gene are SGHNT and YENEEA. The CDR3: CASSPGLAGVTGELFF. The CDR3 DNA follows: TGTGCCAGCAGCCCGGGACTAGCGGGAGTGACCGGGGAGCTGTTTTTT.

This clone was detected a few times. The V and J genes are TRBV11-2 and TRBJ1-1; D is undetermined. With 0 bases removed from V and 1 base from J, the gap between germline ends came to 6 bases. CDR1 and CDR2 (germline): SGHAT, FQNNGV. The CDR3 sequence is 14 residues long. CDR3 amino acids: CASSLDSQNTEAFF. CDR3 nucleotide sequence: TGTGCCAGCAGCTTAGATTCCCAGAACACTGAAGCTTTCTTT. Filled out from reference TRBV11-2 and TRBJ1-1, the complete variable domain reads EAGVAQSPRYKIIEKRQSVAFWCNPISGHATLYWYQQILGQGPKLLIQFQNNGVVDDSQLPKDRFSAERLKGVDSTLKIQPAKLEDSAVYLCASSLDSQNTEAFFGQGTRLTVV.

This clone was picked up one time. This sequence joins TRBV20-1 and TRBJ2-7; unclear D gene. The CDR3 length is 11 residues. Looked up from germline, CDR1 is DFQATT and CDR2 is SNEGSKA (reference sequence). Trimming removed 5 bases from V and 3 bases from J, with 8 bases in between. The CDR3 DNA is TGCAGTGCTGTGGTCCGCTACGAGCAGTACTTC. Encoded protein: CSAVVRYEQYF.

V gene TRBV30 combines with J gene TRBJ2-3, with D possibly being TRBD2 (5 bases). The CDR3 sequence is 12 residues long. With 2 bases removed from V and 2 bases from J, the gap between germline ends came to 5 bases. The germline CDR1 and CDR2 sequences are GTSNPN and SVGIG (reference sequence). The CDR3 bases are TGTGCCTGGAGTCTAGCCACAGATACGCAGTATTTT. As protein: CAWSLATDTQYF.

The chain links TRBV19 to TRBJ2-7, with 9 bases matching TRBD2. With V trimmed by 4 bases and J by 4 bases, 5 bases remained unmatched. This CDR3 has 14 residues. Germline V CDR1 and CDR2: LNHDA, SQIVND (reference sequence). DNA of the CDR3: TGTGCCAGTAGTACGGGGCTAGCGGGATACGAGCAGTACTTC. Residues: CASSTGLAGYEQYF.

The chain recombines TRBV7-2 with TRBJ2-7; 12 bases line up with TRBD2. V dropped 6 bases and J dropped 2; count of bases not matched to a gene: 17. The CDR3 consists of 19 residues. From germline, CDR1 is SGHTA and CDR2 FQGNSA. CDR3 in amino acids: CASSQGEVGLAGGPYEQYF. In DNA form, the CDR3 reads TGTGCCAGCAGTCAGGGGGAAGTTGGGCTAGCGGGAGGGCCCTACGAGCAGTACTTC.

This chain connects TRBV11-3 to TRBJ1-3; no definite D call. There are 15 residues in the CDR3. Deletions cut 2 bases from V and 2 bases from J, with 10 bases between. Germline V gene sequence: CDR1 SGHNT, CDR2 YENEEA. The CDR3 sequence: CASSLRVGAGNTIYF. DNA for the CDR3: TGTGCCAGCAGCTTACGGGTCGGGGCTGGAAACACCATATATTTT.

J is TRBJ2-7 and V is TRBV5-1; the match to TRBD2 covers 10 bases. The CDR3 has 16 amino acids. V lost 4 bases and J lost 4; bases outside the gene matches: 11. Germline values: CDR1 SGHRS, CDR2 YFSETQ. CDR3 nucleotides: TGCGCCAGCAGCGGGGGGTCTAGCGGGAGTTCATACGAGCAGTACTTC. This translates into CASSGGSSGSSYEQYF.

The chain uses TRBV19 and TRBJ2-2; the match to TRBD2 covers 12 bases. The V and J ends lost 6 bases and 3 bases, in that order; junction bases with no gene match: 5. CDR3 length equals 16 residues. Looked up from germline, CDR1 is LNHDA and CDR2 is SQIVND (reference sequence). This CDR3 reads CASRLAGGVDTGELFF. The CDR3 DNA reads as TGTGCCAGTAGGCTAGCGGGAGGGGTCGACACCGGGGAGCTGTTTTTT.

This chain joins TRBV28 and TRBJ1-2; D perhaps matches TRBD1 (5 bases). Trimming stripped 2 bases from V and 8 bases from J, with 12 bases between. This CDR3 comprises 13 residues. Germline CDR1 is MDHEN and CDR2 is SYDVKM. In DNA form, the CDR3 reads TGTGCCAGCAGTTTACTTTCCGGGGGAGGCTACACCTTC. It encodes CASSLLSGGGYTF.

The rearrangement uses TRBV10-3 and TRBJ2-5; 12 bases map to TRBD1. V lost 2 bases to trimming and J lost 5 bases; unmatched junction nucleotides: 3. CDR3 length: 15 amino acids. From germline, CDR1 is ENHRY and CDR2 SYGVKD. CDR3 sequence: CAISEGTGGGETQYF. The CDR3 nucleotides are TGTGCCATCAGTGAGGGGACAGGGGGCGGGGAGACCCAGTACTTC.

This chain connects TRBV19 to TRBJ1-2; D gene ambiguous. Germline V CDR1 and CDR2: LNHDA, SQIVND (reference sequence). The CDR3 has 14 amino acids. The V end was cut by 5 bases, the J end by 4 bases, with 14 bases between. The CDR3: CASSVLARVYGYTF. As DNA, the CDR3 is TGTGCCAGTAGTGTCCTGGCTCGAGTCTATGGCTACACCTTC.

The chain carries TRBV19 and TRBJ1-5; D not resolved. Trimming removed 6 bases from V and 2 bases from J, with 11 bases in between. Germline-derived CDR1 and CDR2 are LNHDA and SQIVND (reference sequence). The CDR3 consists of 14 residues. The CDR3 is CASSGQFGNQPQHF. The CDR3 coding sequence is TGTGCCAGTAGCGGGCAATTCGGCAATCAGCCCCAGCATTTT.

This sequence joins TRBV28 and TRBJ1-6; D possibly corresponds to TRBD1 (5 bases). CDR1 is MDHEN and CDR2 is SYDVKM in the germline V gene. CDR3 length equals 17 residues. V gave up 5 bases and J gave up 5 bases, with 19 bases separating them. For the CDR3, the DNA is TGTGCCAGCAGTCTGGCGGTACCGGGACGTAATAATTCACCCCTCCACTTT. Translation: CASSLAVPGRNNSPLHF. Variable domain in full (rest from reference TRBV28 and TRBJ1-6): DVKVTQSSRYLVKRTGEKVFLECVQDMDHENMFWYRQDPGLGLRLIYFSYDVKMKEKGDIPEGYSVSREKKERFSLILESASTNQTSMYLCASSLAVPGRNNSPLHFGNGTRLTVT.

The V gene is TRBV28, the J gene TRBJ2-1; TRBD2 matches at 12 bases. Trimming removed 5 bases from V and 4 bases from J; junction bases left unmatched: 3. The CDR3 length is 15 residues. Germline CDR1 reads MDHEN; CDR2 reads SYDVKM. The CDR3 nucleotides read TGTGCCAGCAGTCAGACTAGCGGGGGATACAATGAGCAGTTCTTC. Translation: CASSQTSGGYNEQFF.

The chain is built from TRBV5-1 and TRBJ2-3; a possible D gene is TRBD1 (6 bases). The CDR3 contains 15 residues. Germline V gene lookup returns CDR1 SGHRS and CDR2 YFSETQ. V lost 4 bases and J 0 bases, leaving 12 bases between the germline ends. The CDR3 nucleotides are TGCGCCAGCAGCCAGGGGAGAGTAAGCACAGATACGCAGTATTTT. Amino acid sequence: CASSQGRVSTDTQYF.

The rearrangement links TRBV10-2 to TRBJ2-3; no definite D call. There are 12 residues in the CDR3. Germline lookup yields CDR1 WSHSY and CDR2 SAAADI. The germline V and J ends were trimmed by 0 bases and 11 bases, with 9 bases remaining between them. This chain's CDR3 is CASSESSSLQYF. In DNA form, the CDR3 reads TGCGCCAGCAGTGAGTCGTCTTCCTTGCAGTATTTT.

The J gene is TRBJ2-7, the V gene TRBV7-9, with 10 bases identical to TRBD1. The CDR3 spans 15 residues. V was clipped by 2 bases and J by 2 bases; unmatched bases: 3. Looked up from germline, CDR1 is SEHNR and CDR2 is FQNEAQ (reference sequence). CDR3 loop: CASSLSGQGAYEQYF. The CDR3 bases are TGTGCCAGCAGCTTATCAGGACAGGGGGCCTACGAGCAGTACTTC. Drawing the rest from reference TRBV7-9 and TRBJ2-7, the complete variable domain is DTGVSQNPRHKITKRGQNVTFRCDPISEHNRLYWYRQTLGQGPEFLTYFQNEAQLEKSRLLSDRFSAERPKGSFSTLEIQRTEQGDSAMYLCASSLSGQGAYEQYFGPGTRLTVT.

The chain employs TRBV28 and TRBJ2-1; 13 bases are shared with TRBD2. V was clipped by 5 bases and J by 6 bases; unmatched bases: 4. The germline V gene encodes CDR1 MDHEN and CDR2 SYDVKM. The CDR3 extends over 15 amino acids. In DNA form, the CDR3 reads TGTGCCAGCAGTGTACTAGCGGGAGGGCCCAATGAGCAGTTCTTC. Encoded protein: CASSVLAGGPNEQFF. Complete variable domain (other parts from reference TRBV28 and TRBJ2-1): DVKVTQSSRYLVKRTGEKVFLECVQDMDHENMFWYRQDPGLGLRLIYFSYDVKMKEKGDIPEGYSVSREKKERFSLILESASTNQTSMYLCASSVLAGGPNEQFFGPGTRLTVL.

The chain combines TRBV13 with TRBJ2-2, with TRBD2 matching over 8 bases. The CDR3 length is 18 residues. CDR1 is PRHDT and CDR2 is FYEKMQ in the germline V gene (reference sequence). V lost 3 bases, J lost 5 bases, and 14 bases stayed unmatched. CDR3 coding DNA: TGTGCCAGCAGCTTTTTCACATTTGGACTAGCAGAGACCGGGGAGCTGTTTTTT. It specifies CASSFFTFGLAETGELFF.